These 3 T cell receptor beta chains were all obtained from the same sample, sequenced in a study of OX40 agonist ivuxolimab in advanced cancers. Clones were sequenced by immunoSEQ multiplex PCR, and TCRdb holds only the in-frame ones, with some missing. Here the sample spans about 89,000 clones, about 88% being singletons. The source material was CD4+ or CD8+ T cells sorted from blood, sampled in a trial of the OX40 agonist ivuxolimab. These TCRs come from an adult with an advanced solid tumor such as melanoma, head and neck, liver or kidney cancer.

The V call is TRBV5-4, the J call TRBJ2-3, with D perhaps TRBD2 (6 bases). Germline values: CDR1 SGHNT, CDR2 YYREEE (reference sequence). The CDR3 covers 16 residues. Trimming took off 4 bases at V and 3 bases at J, with 18 bases between the two ends. The CDR3: CASSPTTRSGTDTQYF. The CDR3 DNA is TGTGCCAGCAGCCCTACCACTAGGAGCGGGACAGATACGCAGTATTTT. Using reference TRBV5-4 and TRBJ2-3 for the parts outside the CDR3, the full variable domain is ETGVTQSPTHLIKTRGQQVTLRCSSQSGHNTVSWYQQALGQGPQFIFQYYREEENGRGNFPPRFSGLQFPNYSSELNVNALELDDSALYLCASSPTTRSGTDTQYFGPGTRLTVL.

The chain carries TRBV29-1 and TRBJ1-1; D is undetermined. CDR1 SQVTM and CDR2 ANQGSEA come from the germline V gene. CDR3 size: 14 residues. Trimming pared 3 bases from V and 0 bases from J, leaving 11 bases between. CDR3 residues: CSVDSQIMNTEAFF. In DNA form, the CDR3 reads TGCAGCGTTGACAGTCAGATCATGAACACTGAAGCTTTCTTT.

There are a few counts of this clone. The V call is TRBV7-2, the J call TRBJ1-2, with 9 bases aligning to TRBD1. This CDR3 contains 16 residues. Trimming took 3 bases from V and 7 from J; bases not matched to a gene: 12. Germline CDR1 is SGHTA and CDR2 is FQGNSA. This CDR3 is CASSFVFRDRVVGYTF. CDR3 nucleotide sequence: TGTGCCAGCAGCTTCGTATTCCGGGACAGGGTGGTTGGCTACACCTTC.